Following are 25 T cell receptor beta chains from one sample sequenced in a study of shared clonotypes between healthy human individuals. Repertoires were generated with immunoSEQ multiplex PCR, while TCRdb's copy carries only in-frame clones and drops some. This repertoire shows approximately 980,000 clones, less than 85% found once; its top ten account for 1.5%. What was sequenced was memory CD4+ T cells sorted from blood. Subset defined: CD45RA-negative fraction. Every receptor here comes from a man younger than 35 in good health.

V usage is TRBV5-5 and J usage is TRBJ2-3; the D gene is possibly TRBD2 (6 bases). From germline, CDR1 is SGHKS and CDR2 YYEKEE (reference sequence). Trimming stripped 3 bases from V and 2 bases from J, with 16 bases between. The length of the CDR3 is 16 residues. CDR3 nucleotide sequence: TGTGCCAGCAGCTACGGGACTTACACGTCCACAGATACGCAGTATTTT. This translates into CASSYGTYTSTDTQYF.

The CDR3, as DNA: TGTGCCAGCAGCTTATGGGACAGGGGAGAGACCCAGTACTTC. Its translation: CASSLWDRGETQYF. The chain employs TRBV7-9 and TRBJ2-5, with 10 bases that match TRBD1. Germline CDR1 and CDR2: SEHNR and FQNEAQ (reference sequence). V shed 2 bases, J shed 4 bases, and the junction held 1 base outside the gene matches. This CDR3 is 14 amino acids long.

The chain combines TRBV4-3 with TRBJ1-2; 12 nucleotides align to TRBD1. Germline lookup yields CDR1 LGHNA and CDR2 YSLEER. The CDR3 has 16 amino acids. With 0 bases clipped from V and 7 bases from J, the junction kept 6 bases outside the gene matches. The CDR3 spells CASSQDIGTGGRGYTF. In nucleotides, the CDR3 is TGCGCCAGCAGCCAAGATATTGGGACAGGGGGCCGTGGCTACACCTTC.

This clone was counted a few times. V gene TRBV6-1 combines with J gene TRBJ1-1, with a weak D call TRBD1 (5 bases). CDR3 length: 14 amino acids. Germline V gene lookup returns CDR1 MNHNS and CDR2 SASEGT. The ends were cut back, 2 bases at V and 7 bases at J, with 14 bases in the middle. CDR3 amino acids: CASSESAGSIEAFF. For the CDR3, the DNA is TGTGCCAGCAGTGAAAGTGCAGGGTCGATTGAAGCTTTCTTT.

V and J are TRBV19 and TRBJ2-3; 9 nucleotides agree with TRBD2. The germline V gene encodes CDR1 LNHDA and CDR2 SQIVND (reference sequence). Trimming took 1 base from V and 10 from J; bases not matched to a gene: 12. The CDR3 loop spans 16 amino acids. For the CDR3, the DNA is TGTGCCAGTAGTATAGCTAGCGGGACTGCCACCGGGGCGCAGTATTTT. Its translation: CASSIASGTATGAQYF.

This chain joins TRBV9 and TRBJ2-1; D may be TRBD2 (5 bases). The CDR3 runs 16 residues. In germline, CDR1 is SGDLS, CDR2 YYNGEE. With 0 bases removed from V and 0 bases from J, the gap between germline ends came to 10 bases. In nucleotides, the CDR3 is TGTGCCAGCAGCGTAGATATAGGGAGCTCCTACAATGAGCAGTTCTTC. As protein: CASSVDIGSSYNEQFF.

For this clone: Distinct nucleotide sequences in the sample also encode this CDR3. CDR3 bases: TGCGCCAGCAGCTCCAGCTACGAGCAGTACTTC. It codes for CASSSSYEQYF. V is TRBV5-1 and J is TRBJ2-7; D gene uncertain. The CDR3 contains 11 residues. Between the trimmed V and J ends, which lost 3 bases and 3 bases, there was a span of 4 bases. Germline values: CDR1 SGHRS, CDR2 YFSETQ.

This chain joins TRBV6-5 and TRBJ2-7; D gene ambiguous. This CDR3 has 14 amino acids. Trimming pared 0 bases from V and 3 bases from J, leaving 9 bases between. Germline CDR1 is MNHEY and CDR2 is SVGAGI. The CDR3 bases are TGTGCCAGCAGTTACTCAACCGCAGGCTACGAGCAGTACTTC. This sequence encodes CASSYSTAGYEQYF.

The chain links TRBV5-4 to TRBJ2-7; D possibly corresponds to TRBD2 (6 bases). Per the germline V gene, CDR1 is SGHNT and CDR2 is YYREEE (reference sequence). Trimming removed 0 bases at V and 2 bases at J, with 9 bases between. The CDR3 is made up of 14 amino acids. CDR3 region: CASSLGTNPYEQYF. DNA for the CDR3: TGTGCCAGCAGCTTGGGGACTAACCCCTACGAGCAGTACTTC.

The chain's CDR3 is CASSRGPETQYF. The DNA of the CDR3 is TGTGCCAGCAGCCGAGGGCCAGAGACCCAGTACTTC. The V call is TRBV7-9, the J call TRBJ2-5; D may be TRBD2 (5 bases). The V gene lost 5 bases and the J gene lost 4 bases, with 8 bases spanning the gap. CDR3 length equals 12 residues. Germline CDR1 SEHNR, CDR2 FQNEAQ (reference sequence).

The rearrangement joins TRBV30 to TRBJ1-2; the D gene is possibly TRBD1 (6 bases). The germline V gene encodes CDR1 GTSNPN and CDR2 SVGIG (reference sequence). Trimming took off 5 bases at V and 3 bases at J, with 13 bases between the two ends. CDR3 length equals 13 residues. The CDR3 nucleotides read TGTGCCTGGTGTTTTGAGGGGGACTATGGCTACACCTTC. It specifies CAWCFEGDYGYTF.

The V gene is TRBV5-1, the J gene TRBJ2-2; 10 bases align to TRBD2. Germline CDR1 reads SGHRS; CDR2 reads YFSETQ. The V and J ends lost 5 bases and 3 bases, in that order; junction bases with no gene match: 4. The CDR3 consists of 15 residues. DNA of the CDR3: TGCGCCAGCAGATTAGCGGGGGGAGACACCGGGGAGCTGTTTTTT. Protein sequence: CASRLAGGDTGELFF.

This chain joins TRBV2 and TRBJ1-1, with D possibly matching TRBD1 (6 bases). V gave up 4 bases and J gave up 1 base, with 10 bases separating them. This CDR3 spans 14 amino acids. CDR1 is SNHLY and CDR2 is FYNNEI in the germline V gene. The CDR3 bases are TGTGCCAGCAGTGCGCGGACAGCGAACACTGAAGCTTTCTTT. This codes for CASSARTANTEAFF.

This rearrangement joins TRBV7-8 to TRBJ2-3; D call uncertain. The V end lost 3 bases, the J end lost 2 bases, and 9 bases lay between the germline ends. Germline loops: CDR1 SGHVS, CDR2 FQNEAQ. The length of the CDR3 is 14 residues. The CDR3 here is CASSLGYPTDTQYF. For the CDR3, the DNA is TGTGCCAGCAGCTTGGGCTACCCCACAGATACGCAGTATTTT.

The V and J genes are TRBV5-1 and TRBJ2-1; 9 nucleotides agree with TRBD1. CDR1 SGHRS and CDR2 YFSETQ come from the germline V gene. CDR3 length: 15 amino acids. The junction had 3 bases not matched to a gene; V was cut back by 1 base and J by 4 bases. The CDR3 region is CASSLTGTGYNEQFF. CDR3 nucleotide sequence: TGCGCCAGCAGCTTGACCGGGACAGGGTACAATGAGCAGTTCTTC.

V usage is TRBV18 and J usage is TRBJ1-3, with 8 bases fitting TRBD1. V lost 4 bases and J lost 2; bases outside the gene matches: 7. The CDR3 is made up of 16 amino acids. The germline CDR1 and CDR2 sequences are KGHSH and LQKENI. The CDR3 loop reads CASSRLQGEPGNTIYF. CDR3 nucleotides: TGTGCCAGCTCACGCCTACAGGGGGAGCCTGGAAACACCATATATTTT.

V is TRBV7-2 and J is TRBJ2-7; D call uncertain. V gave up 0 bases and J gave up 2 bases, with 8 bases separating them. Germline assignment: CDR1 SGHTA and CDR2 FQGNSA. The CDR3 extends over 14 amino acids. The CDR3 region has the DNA TGTGCCAGCAGCTTAGCGCAGGACCCCTACGAGCAGTACTTC. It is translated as CASSLAQDPYEQYF.

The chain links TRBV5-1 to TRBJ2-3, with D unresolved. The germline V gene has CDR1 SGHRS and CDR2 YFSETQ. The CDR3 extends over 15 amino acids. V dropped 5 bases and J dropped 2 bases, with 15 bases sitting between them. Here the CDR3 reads CASRDNYTPTDTQYF. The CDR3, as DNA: TGCGCCAGCAGGGATAACTACACCCCCACAGATACGCAGTATTTT.

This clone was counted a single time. CDR3 DNA sequence: TGTGCCAGCAGTGAAGCAGGTTGGCGGTACTACGAGCAGTACTTC. Translating gives CASSEAGWRYYEQYF. The chain has TRBV2 and TRBJ2-7; D remains ambiguous. Germline lookup yields CDR1 SNHLY and CDR2 FYNNEI. This CDR3 is built from 15 residues. Trimming removed 0 bases from V and 3 bases from J, with 12 bases in between.

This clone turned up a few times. CDR3 residues: CASSFGQGAGYTF. CDR3 nucleotides: TGTGCCAGCAGCTTCGGACAGGGGGCTGGCTACACCTTC. The chain has TRBV5-6 and TRBJ1-2; 11 nucleotides agree with TRBD1. Germline CDR1 is SGHDT and CDR2 is YYEEEE. V shed 2 bases, J shed 7 bases, and the junction held 1 base outside the gene matches. The CDR3 extends over 13 amino acids.

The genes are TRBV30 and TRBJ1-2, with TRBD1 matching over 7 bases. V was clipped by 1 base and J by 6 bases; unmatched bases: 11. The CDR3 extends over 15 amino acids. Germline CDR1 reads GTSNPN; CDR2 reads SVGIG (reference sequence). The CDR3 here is CAWSGRGVVRNGYTF. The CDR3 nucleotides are TGTGCCTGGAGTGGCAGGGGGGTGGTTCGTAATGGCTACACCTTC.

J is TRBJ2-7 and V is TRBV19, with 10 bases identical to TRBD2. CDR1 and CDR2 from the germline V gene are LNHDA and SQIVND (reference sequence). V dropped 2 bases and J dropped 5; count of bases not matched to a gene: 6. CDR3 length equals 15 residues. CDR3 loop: CASSIKLAGEHEQYF. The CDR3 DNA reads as TGTGCCAGTAGTATAAAGCTAGCGGGGGAGCACGAGCAGTACTTC.

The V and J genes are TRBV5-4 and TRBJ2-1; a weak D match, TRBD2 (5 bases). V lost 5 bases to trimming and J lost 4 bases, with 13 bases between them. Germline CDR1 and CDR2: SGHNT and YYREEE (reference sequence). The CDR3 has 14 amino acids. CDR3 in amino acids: CASRLNIAYNEQFF. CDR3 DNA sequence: TGTGCCAGCAGGCTTAATATAGCGTACAATGAGCAGTTCTTC.

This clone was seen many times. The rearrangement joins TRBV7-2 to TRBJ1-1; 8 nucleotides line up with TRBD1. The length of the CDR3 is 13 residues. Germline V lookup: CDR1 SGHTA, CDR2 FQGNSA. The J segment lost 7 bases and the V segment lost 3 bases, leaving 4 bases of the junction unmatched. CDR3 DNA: TGTGCCAGCAGCTTCCCAGACAGGGGTGAAGCTTTCTTT. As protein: CASSFPDRGEAFF.

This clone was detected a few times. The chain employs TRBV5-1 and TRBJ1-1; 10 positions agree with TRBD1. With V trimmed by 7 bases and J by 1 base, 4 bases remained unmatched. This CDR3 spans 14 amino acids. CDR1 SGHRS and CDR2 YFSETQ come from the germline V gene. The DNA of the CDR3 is TGCGCCAGCCAGAGGACAGGGGGGAACACTGAAGCTTTCTTT. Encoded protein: CASQRTGGNTEAFF.